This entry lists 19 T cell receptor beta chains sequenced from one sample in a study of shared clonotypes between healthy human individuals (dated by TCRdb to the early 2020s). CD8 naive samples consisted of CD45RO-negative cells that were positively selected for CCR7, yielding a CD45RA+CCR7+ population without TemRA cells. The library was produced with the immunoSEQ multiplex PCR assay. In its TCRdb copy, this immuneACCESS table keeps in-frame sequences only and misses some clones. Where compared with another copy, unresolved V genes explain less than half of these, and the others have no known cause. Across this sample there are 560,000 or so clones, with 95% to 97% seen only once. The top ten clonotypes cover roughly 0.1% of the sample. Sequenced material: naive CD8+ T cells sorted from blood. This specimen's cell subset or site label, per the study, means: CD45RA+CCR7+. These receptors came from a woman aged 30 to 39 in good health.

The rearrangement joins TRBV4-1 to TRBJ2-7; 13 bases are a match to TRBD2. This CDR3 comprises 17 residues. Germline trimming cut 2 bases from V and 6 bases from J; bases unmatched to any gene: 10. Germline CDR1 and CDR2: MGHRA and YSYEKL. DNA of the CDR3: TGCGCCAGCAGCCAATTTGGACTAGCGGGAGAGAATCCCGAGCAGTACTTC. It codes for CASSQFGLAGENPEQYF.

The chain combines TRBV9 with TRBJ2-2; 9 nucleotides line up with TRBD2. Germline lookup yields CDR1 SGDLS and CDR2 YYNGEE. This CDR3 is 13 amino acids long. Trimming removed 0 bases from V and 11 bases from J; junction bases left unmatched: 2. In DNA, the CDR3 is TGTGCCAGCAGCGTAGCTGGGACTAGCGAGCTGTTTTTT. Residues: CASSVAGTSELFF.

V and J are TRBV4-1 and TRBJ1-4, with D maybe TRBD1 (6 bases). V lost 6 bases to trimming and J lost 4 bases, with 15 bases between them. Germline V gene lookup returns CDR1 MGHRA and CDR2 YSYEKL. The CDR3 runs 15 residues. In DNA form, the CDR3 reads TGCGCCAGCAGGAATCGACGACAGGATAATGAAAAACTGTTTTTT. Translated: CASRNRRQDNEKLFF.

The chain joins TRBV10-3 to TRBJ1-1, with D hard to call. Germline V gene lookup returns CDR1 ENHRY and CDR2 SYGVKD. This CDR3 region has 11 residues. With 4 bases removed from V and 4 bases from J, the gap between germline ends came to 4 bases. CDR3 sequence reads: CAISGGTEAFF. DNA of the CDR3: TGTGCCATCAGTGGGGGCACTGAAGCTTTCTTT.

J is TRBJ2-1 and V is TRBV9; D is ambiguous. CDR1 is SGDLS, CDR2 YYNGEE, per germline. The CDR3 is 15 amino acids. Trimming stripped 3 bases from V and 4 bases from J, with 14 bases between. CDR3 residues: CASSAEAGGYNEQFF. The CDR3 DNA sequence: TGTGCCAGCAGCGCGGAAGCAGGCGGATACAATGAGCAGTTCTTC. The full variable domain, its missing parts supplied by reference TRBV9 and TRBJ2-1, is DSGVTQTPKHLITATGQRVTLRCSPRSGDLSVYWYQQSLDQGLQFLIQYYNGEERAKGNILERFSAQQFPDLHSELNLSSLELGDSALYFCASSAEAGGYNEQFFGPGTRLTVL.

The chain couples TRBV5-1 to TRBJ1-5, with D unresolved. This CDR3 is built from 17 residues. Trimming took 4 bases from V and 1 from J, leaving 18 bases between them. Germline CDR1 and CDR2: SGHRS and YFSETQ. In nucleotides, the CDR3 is TGCGCCAGCAGCCTGGTAATGAGCGGGAAGAGCAATCAGCCCCAGCATTTT. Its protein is CASSLVMSGKSNQPQHF.

CDR3 loop: CASSLRLAGVKEGDEQYF. The CDR3 DNA reads as TGTGCCAGCAGCTTACGACTAGCGGGGGTAAAGGAAGGGGACGAGCAGTACTTC. V is TRBV7-8 and J is TRBJ2-7; TRBD2 agrees at 12 bases. The CDR3 extends over 18 amino acids. Trimming took 2 bases from V and 5 from J; bases not matched to a gene: 13. CDR1 SGHVS and CDR2 FQNEAQ come from the germline V gene.

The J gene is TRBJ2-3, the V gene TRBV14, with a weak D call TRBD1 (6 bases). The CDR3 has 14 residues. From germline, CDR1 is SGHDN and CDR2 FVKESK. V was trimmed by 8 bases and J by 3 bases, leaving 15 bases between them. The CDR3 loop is CASSTGILTDTQYF. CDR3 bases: TGTGCCAGCTCCACAGGGATCCTGACAGATACGCAGTATTTT.

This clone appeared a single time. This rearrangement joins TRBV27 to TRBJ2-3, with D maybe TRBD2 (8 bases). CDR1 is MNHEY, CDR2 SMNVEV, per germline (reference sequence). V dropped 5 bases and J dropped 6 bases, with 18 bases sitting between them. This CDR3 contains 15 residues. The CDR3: CASSRGGQGEDTQYF. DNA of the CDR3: TGTGCCAGCAGTCGGGGGGGTCAGGGGGAGGATACGCAGTATTTT.

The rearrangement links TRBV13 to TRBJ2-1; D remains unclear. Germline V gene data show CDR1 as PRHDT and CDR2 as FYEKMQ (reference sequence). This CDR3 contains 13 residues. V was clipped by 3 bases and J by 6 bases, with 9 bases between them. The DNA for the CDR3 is TGTGCCAGCAGCTTCAGCATCAGCAATGAGCAGTTCTTC. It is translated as CASSFSISNEQFF.

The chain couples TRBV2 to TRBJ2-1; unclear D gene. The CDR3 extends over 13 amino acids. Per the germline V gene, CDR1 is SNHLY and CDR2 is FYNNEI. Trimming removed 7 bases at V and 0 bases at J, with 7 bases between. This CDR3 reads CASTRSSYNEQFF. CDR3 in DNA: TGTGCCAGCACTCGCAGCTCCTACAATGAGCAGTTCTTC.

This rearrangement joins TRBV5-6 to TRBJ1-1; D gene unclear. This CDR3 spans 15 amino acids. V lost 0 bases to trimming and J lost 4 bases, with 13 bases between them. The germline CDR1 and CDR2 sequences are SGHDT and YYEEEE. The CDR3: CASSLDRFQATEAFF. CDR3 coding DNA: TGTGCCAGCAGCTTGGATCGGTTTCAGGCCACTGAAGCTTTCTTT.

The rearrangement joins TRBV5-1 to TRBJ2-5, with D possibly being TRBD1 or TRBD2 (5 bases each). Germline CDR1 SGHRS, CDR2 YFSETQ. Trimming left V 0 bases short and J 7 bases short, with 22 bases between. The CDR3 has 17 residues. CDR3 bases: TGCGCCAGCAGCTTGGACCCCCGCAGGGTCGGGATGGGGACCCAGTACTTC. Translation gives CASSLDPRRVGMGTQYF. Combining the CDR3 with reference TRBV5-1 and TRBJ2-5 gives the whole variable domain KAGVTQTPRYLIKTRGQQVTLSCSPISGHRSVSWYQQTPGQGLQFLFEYFSETQRNKGNFPGRFSGRQFSNSRSEMNVSTLELGDSALYLCASSLDPRRVGMGTQYFGPGTRLLVL.

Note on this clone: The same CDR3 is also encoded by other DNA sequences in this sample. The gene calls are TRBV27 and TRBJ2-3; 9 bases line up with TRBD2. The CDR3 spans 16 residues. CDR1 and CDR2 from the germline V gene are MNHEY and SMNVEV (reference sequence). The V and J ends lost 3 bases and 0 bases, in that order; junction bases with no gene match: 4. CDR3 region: CASSLSSGTSTDTQYF. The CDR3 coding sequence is TGTGCCAGCAGTTTGTCTAGCGGGACTAGCACAGATACGCAGTATTTT.

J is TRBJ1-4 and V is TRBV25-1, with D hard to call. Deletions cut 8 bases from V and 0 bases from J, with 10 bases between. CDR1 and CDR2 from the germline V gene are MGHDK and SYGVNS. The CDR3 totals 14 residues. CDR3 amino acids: CASGPGTTNEKLFF. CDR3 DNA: TGTGCCAGCGGCCCCGGAACAACTAATGAAAAACTGTTTTTT.

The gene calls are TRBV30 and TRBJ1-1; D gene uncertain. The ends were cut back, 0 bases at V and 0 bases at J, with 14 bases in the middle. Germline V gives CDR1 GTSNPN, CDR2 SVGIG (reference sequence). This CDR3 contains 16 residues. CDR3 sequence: CAWSVGYGVVNTEAFF. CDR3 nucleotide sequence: TGTGCCTGGAGTGTAGGGTATGGGGTGGTGAACACTGAAGCTTTCTTT.

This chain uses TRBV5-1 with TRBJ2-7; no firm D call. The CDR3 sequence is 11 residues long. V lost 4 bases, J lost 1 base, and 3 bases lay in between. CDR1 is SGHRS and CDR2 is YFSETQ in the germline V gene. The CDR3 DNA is TGCGCCAGCAGCGAATCCTACGAGCAGTACTTC. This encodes CASSESYEQYF.

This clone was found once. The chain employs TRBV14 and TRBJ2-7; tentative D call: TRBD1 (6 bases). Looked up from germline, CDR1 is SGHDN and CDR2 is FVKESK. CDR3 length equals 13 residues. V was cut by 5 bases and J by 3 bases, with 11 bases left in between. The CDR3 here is CASSVGHLYEQYF. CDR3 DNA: TGTGCCAGCAGCGTGGGACATCTCTACGAGCAGTACTTC.

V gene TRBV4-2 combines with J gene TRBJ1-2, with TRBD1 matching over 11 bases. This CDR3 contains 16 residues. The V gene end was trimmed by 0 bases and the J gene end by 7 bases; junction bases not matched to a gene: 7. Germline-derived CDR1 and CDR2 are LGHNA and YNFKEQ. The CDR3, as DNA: TGTGCCAGCAGCCAAGATTCCCTGGACAGGGGGCTTGGCTACACCTTC. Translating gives CASSQDSLDRGLGYTF.